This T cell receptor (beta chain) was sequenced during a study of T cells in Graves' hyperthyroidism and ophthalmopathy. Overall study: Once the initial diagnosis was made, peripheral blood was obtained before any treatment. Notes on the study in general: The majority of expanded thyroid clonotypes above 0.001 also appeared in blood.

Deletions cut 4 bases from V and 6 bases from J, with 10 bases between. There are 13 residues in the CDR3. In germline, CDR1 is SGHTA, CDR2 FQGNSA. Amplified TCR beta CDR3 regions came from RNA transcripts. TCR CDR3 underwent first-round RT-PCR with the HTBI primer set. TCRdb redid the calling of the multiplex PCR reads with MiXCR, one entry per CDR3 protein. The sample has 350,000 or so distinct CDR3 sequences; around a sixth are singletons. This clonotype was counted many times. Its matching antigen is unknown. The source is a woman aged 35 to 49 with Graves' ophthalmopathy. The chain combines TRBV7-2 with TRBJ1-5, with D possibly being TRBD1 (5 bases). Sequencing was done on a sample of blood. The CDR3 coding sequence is TGTGCCAGCAGCTCAGGGTTCCGTCAGCCCCAGCATTTT. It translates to CASSSGFRQPQHF. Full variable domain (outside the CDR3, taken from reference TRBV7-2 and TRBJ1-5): GAGVSQSPSNKVTEKGKDVELRCDPISGHTALYWYRQSLGQGLEFLIYFQGNSAPDKSGLPSDRFSAERTGGSVSTLTIQRTQQEDSAVYLCASSSGFRQPQHFGDGTRLSIL.